Presented here are 2 T cell receptor beta chains from one specimen sequenced in a study of low-dose radiotherapy and immunotherapy resistance in tumors. Gene-specific TRAV and TRBV primers were used for first-strand cDNA, covering alpha and beta chains. Using a constant-region primer together with a V-primer adapter, TCRs were subjected to 20 PCR cycles of amplification. A single record per CDR3 protein comes from TCRdb applying MiXCR to the reads. The data show tens of thousands of distinct CDR3 sequences, about a third seen once. Time point: before trial treatment. Sequences were derived from PBMCs, sampled before treatment. Every receptor here comes from a female donor with ovarian cancer.

Comments on this clonotype: This may be a read error, as it is one base from a much larger clone. This chain uses TRBV30 with TRBJ1-6; D gene uncertain. With 3 bases removed from V and 8 bases from J, the gap between germline ends came to 14 bases. Germline V gene sequence: CDR1 GTSNPN, CDR2 SVGIG (reference sequence). This CDR3 spans 14 amino acids. CDR3 coding DNA: TGTGCCTGGAGCGAGCAGGTGGCTGATTCACCCCTCCACTTT. Protein: CAWSEQVADSPLHF.

Ten or more counts support this clonotype. V and J are TRBV4-1 and TRBJ2-1; maybe TRBD2 (6 bases). Germline CDR1 is MGHRA and CDR2 is YSYEKL. The CDR3 covers 19 residues. Trimming removed 1 base from V and 4 bases from J, with 23 bases in between. The CDR3 sequence is CASSQGAVPGRRVYNEQFF. In DNA form, the CDR3 reads TGCGCCAGCAGCCAAGGAGCCGTCCCGGGACGGAGGGTTTACAATGAGCAGTTCTTC.